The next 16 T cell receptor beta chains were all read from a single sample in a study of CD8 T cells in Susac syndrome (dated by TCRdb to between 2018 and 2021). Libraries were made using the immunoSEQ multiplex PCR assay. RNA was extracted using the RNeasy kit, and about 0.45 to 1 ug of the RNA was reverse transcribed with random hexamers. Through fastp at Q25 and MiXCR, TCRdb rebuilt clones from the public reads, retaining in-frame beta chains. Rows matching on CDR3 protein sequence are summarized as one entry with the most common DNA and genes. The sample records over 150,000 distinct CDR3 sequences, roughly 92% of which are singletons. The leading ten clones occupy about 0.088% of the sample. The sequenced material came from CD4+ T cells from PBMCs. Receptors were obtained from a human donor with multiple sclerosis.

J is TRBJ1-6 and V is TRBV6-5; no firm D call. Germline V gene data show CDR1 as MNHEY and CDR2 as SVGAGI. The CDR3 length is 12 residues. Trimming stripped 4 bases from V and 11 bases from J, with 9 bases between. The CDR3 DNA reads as TGTGCCAGCAGTTTGGGGTCCGCACCCCTCCACTTT. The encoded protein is CASSLGSAPLHF.

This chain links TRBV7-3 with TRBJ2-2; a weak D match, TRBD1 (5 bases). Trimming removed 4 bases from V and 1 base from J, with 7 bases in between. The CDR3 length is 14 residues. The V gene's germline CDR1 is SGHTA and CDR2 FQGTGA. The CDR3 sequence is CASSSQGNTGELFF. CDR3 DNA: TGTGCCAGCAGCTCTCAGGGGAACACCGGGGAGCTGTTTTTT. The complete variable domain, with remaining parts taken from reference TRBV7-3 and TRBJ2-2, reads GAGVSQTPSNKVTEKGKYVELRCDPISGHTALYWYRQSLGQGPEFLIYFQGTGAADDSGLPNDRFFAVRPEGSVSTLKIQRTERGDSAVYLCASSSQGNTGELFFGEGSRLTVL.

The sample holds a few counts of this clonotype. In DNA, the CDR3 is TGTGCCAGCTCACCCTTATACGAGCAGTACTTC. As protein: CASSPLYEQYF. The chain joins TRBV18 to TRBJ2-7; D remains unclear. The ends were cut back, 3 bases at V and 4 bases at J, with 4 bases in the middle. Per the germline V gene, CDR1 is KGHSH and CDR2 is LQKENI. The CDR3 runs to 11 residues.

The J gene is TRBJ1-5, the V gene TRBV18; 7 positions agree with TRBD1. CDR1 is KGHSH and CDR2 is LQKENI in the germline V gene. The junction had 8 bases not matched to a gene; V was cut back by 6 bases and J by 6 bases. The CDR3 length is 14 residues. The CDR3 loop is CASSLGQVAQPQHF. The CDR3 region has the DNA TGTGCCAGCTCCCTCGGACAGGTTGCTCAGCCCCAGCATTTT.

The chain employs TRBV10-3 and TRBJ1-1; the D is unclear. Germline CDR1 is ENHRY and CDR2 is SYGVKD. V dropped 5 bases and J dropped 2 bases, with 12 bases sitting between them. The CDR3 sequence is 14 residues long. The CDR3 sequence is CAISKDGGNTEAFF. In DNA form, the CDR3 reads TGTGCCATCAGTAAGGACGGAGGAAACACTGAAGCTTTCTTT.

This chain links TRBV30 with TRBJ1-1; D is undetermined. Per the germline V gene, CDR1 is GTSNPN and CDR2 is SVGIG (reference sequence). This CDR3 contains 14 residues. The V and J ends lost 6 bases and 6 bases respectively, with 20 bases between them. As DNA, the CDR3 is TGTGCCTGTCTCCCACTCATCTTTAGAGCTGAAGCTTTCTTT. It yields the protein CACLPLIFRAEAFF.

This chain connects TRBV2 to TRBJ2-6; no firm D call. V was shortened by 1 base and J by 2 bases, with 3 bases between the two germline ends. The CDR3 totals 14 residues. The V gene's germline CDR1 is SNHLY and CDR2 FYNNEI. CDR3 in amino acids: CASSEGAGANVLTF. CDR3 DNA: TGTGCCAGCAGTGAAGGCGCTGGGGCCAACGTCCTGACTTTC.

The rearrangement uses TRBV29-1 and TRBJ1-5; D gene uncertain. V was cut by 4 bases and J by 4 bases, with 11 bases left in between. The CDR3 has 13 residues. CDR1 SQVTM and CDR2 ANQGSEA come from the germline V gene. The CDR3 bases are TGCAGCGTTGTCACGGGAGGTAATCAGCCCCAGCATTTT. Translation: CSVVTGGNQPQHF.

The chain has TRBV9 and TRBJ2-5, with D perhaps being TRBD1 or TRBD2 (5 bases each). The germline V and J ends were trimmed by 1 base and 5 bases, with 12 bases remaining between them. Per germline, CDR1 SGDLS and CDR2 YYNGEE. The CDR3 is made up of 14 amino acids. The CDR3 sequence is CASSVRGDMETQYF. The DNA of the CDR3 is TGTGCCAGCAGCGTACGGGGCGACATGGAGACCCAGTACTTC.

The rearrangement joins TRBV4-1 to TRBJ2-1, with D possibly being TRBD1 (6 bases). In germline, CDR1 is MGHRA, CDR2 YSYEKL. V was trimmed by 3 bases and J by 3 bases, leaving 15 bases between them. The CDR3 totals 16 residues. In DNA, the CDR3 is TGCGCCAGCAGCCAGAACAGGGTAAGATACTACAATGAGCAGTTCTTC. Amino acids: CASSQNRVRYYNEQFF.

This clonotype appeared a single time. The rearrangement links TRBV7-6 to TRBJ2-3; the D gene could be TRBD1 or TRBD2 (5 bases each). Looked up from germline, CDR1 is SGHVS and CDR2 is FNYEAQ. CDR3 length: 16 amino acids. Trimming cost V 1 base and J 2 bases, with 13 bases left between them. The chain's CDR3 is CASSLGPNGATDTQYF. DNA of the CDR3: TGTGCCAGCAGCTTAGGGCCCAACGGGGCCACAGATACGCAGTATTTT.

The CDR3 DNA reads as TGTGCCAGCAGTCGACAGGGAGATACGCAGTATTTT. This sequence encodes CASSRQGDTQYF. This chain uses TRBV6-5 with TRBJ2-3; TRBD1 agrees at 7 bases. In germline, CDR1 is MNHEY, CDR2 SVGAGI. V shed 5 bases and J 5 bases; nucleotides not matched to a gene: 1. The CDR3 is 12 amino acids.

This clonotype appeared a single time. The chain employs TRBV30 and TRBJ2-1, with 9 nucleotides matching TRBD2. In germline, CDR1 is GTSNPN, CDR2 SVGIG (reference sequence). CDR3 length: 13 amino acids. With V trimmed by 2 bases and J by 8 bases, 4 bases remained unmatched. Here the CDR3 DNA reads TGTGCCTGGAGTAGCGGGAGGAGGGATGAGCAGTTCTTC. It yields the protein CAWSSGRRDEQFF.

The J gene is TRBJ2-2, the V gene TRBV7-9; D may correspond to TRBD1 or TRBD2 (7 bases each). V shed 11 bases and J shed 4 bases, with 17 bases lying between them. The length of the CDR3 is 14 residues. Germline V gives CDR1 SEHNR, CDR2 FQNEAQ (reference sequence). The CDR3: CAGTGDYSTGELFF. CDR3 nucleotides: TGTGCCGGAACAGGGGACTACTCCACCGGGGAGCTGTTTTTT. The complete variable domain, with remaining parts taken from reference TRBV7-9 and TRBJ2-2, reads DTGVSQNPRHKITKRGQNVTFRCDPISEHNRLYWYRQTLGQGPEFLTYFQNEAQLEKSRLLSDRFSAERPKGSFSTLEIQRTEQGDSAMYLCAGTGDYSTGELFFGEGSRLTVL.

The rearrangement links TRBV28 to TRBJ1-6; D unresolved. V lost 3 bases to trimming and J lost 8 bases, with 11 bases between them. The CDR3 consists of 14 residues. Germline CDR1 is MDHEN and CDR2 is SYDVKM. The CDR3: CASSLARPYSPLHF. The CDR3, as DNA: TGTGCCAGCAGTTTGGCACGGCCGTATTCACCCCTCCACTTT.

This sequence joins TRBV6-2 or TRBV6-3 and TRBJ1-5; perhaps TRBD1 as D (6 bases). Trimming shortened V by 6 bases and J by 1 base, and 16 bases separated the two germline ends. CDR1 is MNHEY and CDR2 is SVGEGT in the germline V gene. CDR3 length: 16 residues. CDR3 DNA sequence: TGTGCCAGCAGCCGCCAGGGGTTCGGAAGCAATCAGCCCCAGCATTTT. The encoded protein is CASSRQGFGSNQPQHF.